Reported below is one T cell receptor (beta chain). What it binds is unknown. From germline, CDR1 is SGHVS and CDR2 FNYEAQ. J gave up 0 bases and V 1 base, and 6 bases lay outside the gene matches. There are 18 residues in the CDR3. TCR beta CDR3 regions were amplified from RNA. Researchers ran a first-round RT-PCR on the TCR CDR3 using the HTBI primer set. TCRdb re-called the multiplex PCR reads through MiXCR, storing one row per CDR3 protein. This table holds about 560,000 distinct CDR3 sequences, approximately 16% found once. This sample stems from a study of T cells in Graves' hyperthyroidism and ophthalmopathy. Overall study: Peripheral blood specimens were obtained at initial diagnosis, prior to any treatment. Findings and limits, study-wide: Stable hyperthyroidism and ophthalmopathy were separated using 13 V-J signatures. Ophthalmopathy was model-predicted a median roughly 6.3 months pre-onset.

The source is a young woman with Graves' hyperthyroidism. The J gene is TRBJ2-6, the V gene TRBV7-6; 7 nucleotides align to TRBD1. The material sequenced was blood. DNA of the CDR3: TGTGCCAGCAGCTTAGGCTCAGGGGGATACTCTGGGGCCAACGTCCTGACTTTC. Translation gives CASSLGSGGYSGANVLTF.